Included here is one TCR beta chain sequence, with context. Its antigen target is currently unknown. No quality values exist for individual bases; no much larger clone is one base distant. This entry comes from a study of blood T cell repertoires in COVID-19 (dated by TCRdb to the early 2020s). Broadly, across the study: Collaborator samples came from the United States, Italy and Spain and covered acute and convalescent phases of COVID-19. The material from the prospective study consisted of cDNA or gDNA derived from T cells, B-cell-depleted T cells, or PBMCs. Subjects who had been exposed to COVID-19, were actively infected with it, or had recovered from it provided the deeply sampled blood TCRbeta repertoires that made up the dataset. The repertoires were made available in a free public database intended to serve as a resource for research on the immune response to SARS-CoV-2. The samples were drawn from the first 160 participants of the ongoing ImmuneRACE study and from 1,254 subjects provided by 6 global collaborators. The sample metadata nearly always contained a de-identified subject ID, COVID-19 status, age in years and sex. Where available, HLA class I and class II types were obtained from metadata supplied by the sample provider rather than from assay-based typing. Overall study results and their limits: The quantity of clinical and demographic metadata differed by source and by participant and was supplied without curation.

Collaborating institutions collected whole blood in K2EDTA tubes following their own protocols. For TCRbeta analysis, collaborator samples were shipped as frozen whole blood, as isolated PBMCs, or as DNA extracted from either sample type. The CDR3 contains 15 residues, cysteine and phenylalanine counted. The kept DNA is CDR3 alone, 45 bases in frame from the first base. Trimming leaves V shorter by 4 bases and J shorter by 4 bases, with the junction holding 9 bases beyond the gene matches. Looking up the germline V gene yields CDR1 SGHDT and CDR2 YYEEEE. TCRbeta CDR3 regions were amplified from genomic DNA using the immunoSEQ Assay, a bias-controlled multiplex PCR. The study's processing was this. Within the assay, amplification of reference gene primers was used to estimate how many nucleated cells each sample contained. To quantify the absolute abundance of each unique TCRbeta CDR3 rearrangement, sequence reads were collapsed and filtered. For each sample, productive Simpson clonality was calculated by taking the square root of Simpson's diversity index across productive rearrangements. Imported from immuneACCESS, the table was reduced by TCRdb to in-frame sequences with V and J called. These copies leave out some clones; in studies compared against another copy, an unresolved V gene accounts for under half, and the cause of the remainder is not known. V, J and clone size are those of that table, while D and trimming were read from the DNA. This sample holds about 58,000 clones; 89% were observed only once. The ten top clones hold 13% to 15% of the sample.

What was sequenced was peripheral blood. This clonotype was sampled from a woman aged 55-75 years with active COVID-19. This receptor chain uses TRBV5-6 and TRBJ1-2; TRBD1 matches 8 bases in the middle. The nucleotide sequence is TGTGCCAGCAGCACCCGGACAGGGTCTTTCTATGGCTACACCTTC. It codes for CASSTRTGSFYGYTF. The entire variable domain, with the stretches around the CDR3 drawn from the reference TRBV5-6 and TRBJ1-2 proteins, is DAGVTQSPTHLIKTRGQQVTLRCSPKSGHDTVSWYQQALGQGPQFIFQYYEEEERQRGNFPDRFSGHQFPNYSSELNVNALLLGDSALYLCASSTRTGSFYGYTFGSGTRLTVV.